A single sample is the source of the 9 T cell receptor beta chains below, sequenced in a study of T cell responses to AZD1222 COVID-19 vaccine. Sequencing was performed with immunoSEQ multiplex PCR; in TCRdb, only in-frame clones are kept and a portion is missing. Of about 120,000 clones listed, just over 90% were seen once; the top ten hold approximately 5%. This specimen was peripheral blood, taken 28 days after the second AZD1222 dose. These receptors came from an adult who received the AZD1222 COVID-19 vaccine.

The chain employs TRBV4-1 and TRBJ1-3, with D possibly being TRBD1 (5 bases). The CDR3 runs 14 residues. V was shortened by 11 bases and J by 3 bases, with 17 bases between the two germline ends. Germline CDR1 is MGHRA and CDR2 is YSYEKL. This CDR3 is CASQAGVSGNTIYF. The CDR3 DNA reads TGCGCCTCCCAGGCGGGGGTGAGTGGAAACACCATATATTTT.

V and J are TRBV7-2 and TRBJ2-1; no firm D call. V lost 6 bases and J lost 0, with 24 bases in between. Per germline, CDR1 SGHTA and CDR2 FQGNSA. The CDR3 covers 19 residues. In DNA, the CDR3 is TGTGCCAGCAGTCCTACGGGCAGAGGAGTAACGGTCTCCTACAATGAGCAGTTCTTC. It codes for CASSPTGRGVTVSYNEQFF. The full variable domain, rest sourced from reference TRBV7-2 and TRBJ2-1, is GAGVSQSPSNKVTEKGKDVELRCDPISGHTALYWYRQSLGQGLEFLIYFQGNSAPDKSGLPSDRFSAERTGGSVSTLTIQRTQQEDSAVYLCASSPTGRGVTVSYNEQFFGPGTRLTVL.

The chain joins TRBV6-2 or TRBV6-3 to TRBJ1-5, with 8 bases identical to TRBD1. CDR3 length: 13 residues. Unmatched junction bases numbered 4, after V lost 5 bases and J lost 7 bases. Per germline, CDR1 MNHEY and CDR2 SVGEGT. CDR3 nucleotides: TGTGCCAGCAGTGACAGGGGAGGCCAGCCCCAGCATTTT. It encodes CASSDRGGQPQHF.

The V and J genes are TRBV2 and TRBJ2-1; 10 bases match TRBD2. V dropped 7 bases and J dropped 2; count of bases not matched to a gene: 11. Per the germline V gene, CDR1 is SNHLY and CDR2 is FYNNEI. CDR3 length equals 17 residues. CDR3 DNA sequence: TGTGCCAGCACCCAGCGGTCGAGCGGGGGGGCCTACAATGAGCAGTTCTTC. Encoded protein: CASTQRSSGGAYNEQFF.

The chain is built from TRBV5-8 and TRBJ2-1; 7 nucleotides agree with TRBD1. With V trimmed by 2 bases and J by 7 bases, 6 bases remained unmatched. This CDR3 spans 14 amino acids. Germline assignment: CDR1 SGHTS and CDR2 YDEGEE. CDR3 nucleotides: TGTGCCAGCAGCTTCCGGGACAGTCGTAATGAGCAGTTCTTC. Translated: CASSFRDSRNEQFF. The whole variable domain, filled in from reference TRBV5-8 and TRBJ2-1, reads EAGVTQSPTHLIKTRGQQATLRCSPISGHTSVYWYQQALGLGLQFLLWYDEGEERNRGNFPPRFSGRQFPNYSSELNVNALELEDSALYLCASSFRDSRNEQFFGPGTRLTVL.

CDR3 loop: CSVEDRTYANTEAFF. DNA for the CDR3: TGCAGCGTTGAAGATCGGACATACGCGAACACTGAAGCTTTCTTT. The chain combines TRBV29-1 with TRBJ1-1, with D possibly TRBD1 on 5 matching bases. The CDR3 loop spans 15 amino acids. Looked up from germline, CDR1 is SQVTM and CDR2 is ANQGSEA. Trimming took off 0 bases at V and 1 base at J, with 12 bases between the two ends.

This CDR3 is CASSNGTVISGANVLTF. CDR3 in DNA: TGTGCCAGCAGCAACGGGACAGTGATCTCTGGGGCCAACGTCCTGACTTTC. This chain uses TRBV13 with TRBJ2-6; 7 bases are shared with TRBD1. The V gene's germline CDR1 is PRHDT and CDR2 FYEKMQ (reference sequence). After removal of 5 bases from V and 0 bases from J, the junction contained 7 bases not matched to a gene. The CDR3 has 17 residues.

The CDR3 protein is CASSQRGETQYF. CDR3 in DNA: TGTGCCAGCAGCCAGCGGGGGGAGACCCAGTACTTC. J is TRBJ2-5 and V is TRBV7-6; 8 bases fit TRBD2. From germline, CDR1 is SGHVS and CDR2 FNYEAQ. The CDR3 covers 12 residues. J was trimmed by 5 bases and V by 5 bases; bases with no gene match: 1.

The rearrangement uses TRBV19 and TRBJ1-2; D may be TRBD1 (5 bases). The germline V gene encodes CDR1 LNHDA and CDR2 SQIVND (reference sequence). V was clipped by 5 bases and J by 5 bases, with 12 bases between them. The CDR3 spans 13 residues. CDR3 sequence reads: CASSGRVPYGYTF. The CDR3 nucleotides read TGTGCCAGTAGTGGCAGGGTCCCTTATGGCTACACCTTC.